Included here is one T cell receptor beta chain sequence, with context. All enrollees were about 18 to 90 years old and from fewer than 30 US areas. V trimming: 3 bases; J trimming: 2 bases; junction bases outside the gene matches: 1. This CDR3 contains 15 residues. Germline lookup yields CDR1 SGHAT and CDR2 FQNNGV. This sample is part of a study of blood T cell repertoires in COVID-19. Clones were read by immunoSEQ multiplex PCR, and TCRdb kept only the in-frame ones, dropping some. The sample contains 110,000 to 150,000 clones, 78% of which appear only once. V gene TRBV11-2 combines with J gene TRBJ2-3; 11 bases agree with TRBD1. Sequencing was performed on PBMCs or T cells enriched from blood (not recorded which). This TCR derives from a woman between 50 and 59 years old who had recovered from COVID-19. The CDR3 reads CASSLGQGDTDTQYF. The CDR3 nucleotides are TGTGCCAGCAGCTTGGGACAGGGGGACACAGATACGCAGTATTTT.